The next 9 T cell receptor beta chains were all read from a single sample in a study of technical replicates of blood from a few donors. Generated by immunoSEQ multiplex PCR, the TCRdb table keeps only in-frame clones and is missing some. The sample has tens of thousands of clones, under 95% seen once. Sequenced sample: T cells isolated from PBMCs. Source of these receptors: a human donor in good health.

The V and J genes are TRBV18 and TRBJ2-5; 7 bases are a match to TRBD1. Germline assignment: CDR1 KGHSH and CDR2 LQKENI. The J segment lost 2 bases and the V segment lost 3 bases, leaving 0 bases of the junction unmatched. The CDR3 loop spans 13 amino acids. The DNA of the CDR3 is TGTGCCAGCTCACCGGACAGGCAAGAGACCCAGTACTTC. Protein product: CASSPDRQETQYF.

The chain uses TRBV19 and TRBJ2-7, with TRBD2 identical over 9 bases. Germline CDR1 is LNHDA and CDR2 is SQIVND (reference sequence). Germline trimming cut 5 bases from V and 4 bases from J; bases unmatched to any gene: 9. The CDR3 runs 15 residues. The CDR3 here is CASSSAGTSIYEQYF. In nucleotides, the CDR3 is TGTGCCAGTAGTTCAGCCGGGACTAGCATTTACGAGCAGTACTTC.

CDR3 in DNA: TGTGCCAGCAGCCAAGATCGGGCAGGGGGGCTGGGGGAGCTGTTTTTT. Residues: CASSQDRAGGLGELFF. V gene TRBV4-2 combines with J gene TRBJ2-2, with D perhaps TRBD1 (7 bases). The CDR3 loop spans 16 amino acids. The V gene's germline CDR1 is LGHNA and CDR2 YNFKEQ. Trimming shortened V by 0 bases and J by 8 bases, and 16 bases separated the two germline ends.

The genes are TRBV6-5 and TRBJ2-7; D is possibly TRBD1 (6 bases). This CDR3 has 14 residues. With 2 bases removed from V and 0 bases from J, the gap between germline ends came to 8 bases. From germline, CDR1 is MNHEY and CDR2 SVGAGI. This CDR3 is CASSYEQGSYEQYF. CDR3 nucleotide sequence: TGTGCCAGCAGTTACGAACAGGGCTCCTACGAGCAGTACTTC.

The gene calls are TRBV5-1 and TRBJ1-1; TRBD1 aligns across 11 bases. Trimming at V came to 3 bases and at J to 5 bases, leaving 3 bases not matched to a gene. The V gene's germline CDR1 is SGHRS and CDR2 YFSETQ. The CDR3 extends over 14 amino acids. The CDR3 DNA reads as TGCGCCAGCAGCTGGACAGGGGGCTTTACTGAAGCTTTCTTT. It is translated as CASSWTGGFTEAFF.

This chain links TRBV29-1 with TRBJ2-2; D not certain. Germline V lookup: CDR1 SQVTM, CDR2 ANQGSEA. V dropped 7 bases and J dropped 5 bases, with 14 bases sitting between them. The CDR3 runs to 13 residues. CDR3 nucleotide sequence: TGCAGCGGTGGAAGCGTGAAAACCGGGGAGCTGTTTTTT. It specifies CSGGSVKTGELFF.

The V and J genes are TRBV2 and TRBJ2-1; possibly TRBD2 for D (5 bases). The germline V and J ends were trimmed by 10 bases and 7 bases, with 11 bases remaining between them. CDR1 is SNHLY and CDR2 is FYNNEI in the germline V gene. The CDR3 has 11 residues. The CDR3 loop reads CATRPGNEQFF. The DNA of the CDR3 is TGTGCCACCCGACCGGGGAATGAGCAGTTCTTC.

Concerning this clone itself: Other nucleotide sequences in the sample specify the same CDR3. The gene calls are TRBV5-1 and TRBJ2-7; 11 bases are a match to TRBD2. CDR3 length: 14 residues. Germline CDR1 and CDR2: SGHRS and YFSETQ. V lost 1 base to trimming and J lost 3 bases; unmatched junction nucleotides: 0. The CDR3 reads CASSLTSGSYEQYF. CDR3 DNA: TGCGCCAGCAGCTTGACTAGCGGGAGCTACGAGCAGTACTTC.

The chain combines TRBV28 with TRBJ2-4, with 8 bases that match TRBD1. Germline CDR1 reads MDHEN; CDR2 reads SYDVKM. CDR3 length: 14 residues. The V segment lost 4 bases and the J segment 6 bases; nucleotides outside the gene matches: 5. The chain's CDR3 is CASSSPDRVNIQYF. CDR3 bases: TGTGCCAGCAGTTCCCCGGACAGGGTAAACATTCAGTACTTC.